This record concerns one TCR beta chain sequence. No antigen is known for it. The record originates from a study of T cell repertoires in cytomegalovirus infection. Turning to the study itself: A matching HLA type, together with CMV infection, was signaled by public TCR beta signatures. Study results and limitations: The study found HLA-C-restricted CMV-specific TCR beta clonotypes dominating the ex vivo response. CMV carriers having the relevant HLA were flagged by cumulative public TCR beta family frequency.

TCRdb passed the reads through MiXCR, listing each CDR3 protein once. The sample has around 540,000 distinct CDR3 sequences, 30% to 40% seen once. This CDR3 comprises 15 residues. V was pared by 6 bases and J by 3 bases, with 7 bases of the junction left unmatched. The sequence derives from a human donor in good health (CMV status not recorded). Some clones in this sample may be carry-over from other donors' samples. Sequencing used cultured PBMCs, obtained from culture after CMV antigen stimulation. The rearrangement links TRBV12-3 or TRBV12-4 to TRBJ2-3, with 9 bases lining up with TRBD1. The CDR3 protein is CASRTAGTGTDTQYF. The CDR3 DNA sequence: TGTGCCAGCAGGACCGCCGGGACAGGGACAGATACGCAGTATTTT.